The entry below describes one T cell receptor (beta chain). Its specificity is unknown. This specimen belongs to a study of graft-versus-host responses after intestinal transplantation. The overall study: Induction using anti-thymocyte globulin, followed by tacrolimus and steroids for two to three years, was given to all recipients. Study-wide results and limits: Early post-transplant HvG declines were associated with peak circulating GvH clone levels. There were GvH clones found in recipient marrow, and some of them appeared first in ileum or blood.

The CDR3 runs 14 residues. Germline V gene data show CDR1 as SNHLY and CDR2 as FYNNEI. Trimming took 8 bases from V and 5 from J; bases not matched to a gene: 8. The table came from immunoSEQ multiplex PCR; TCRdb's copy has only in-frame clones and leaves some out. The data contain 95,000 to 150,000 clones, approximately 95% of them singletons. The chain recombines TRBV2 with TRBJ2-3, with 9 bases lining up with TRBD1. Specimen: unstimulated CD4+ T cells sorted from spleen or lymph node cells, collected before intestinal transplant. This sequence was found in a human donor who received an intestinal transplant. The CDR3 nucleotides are TGTGCCAGCGTCCCTGACAGGGGGAAAGATACGCAGTATTTT. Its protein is CASVPDRGKDTQYF.